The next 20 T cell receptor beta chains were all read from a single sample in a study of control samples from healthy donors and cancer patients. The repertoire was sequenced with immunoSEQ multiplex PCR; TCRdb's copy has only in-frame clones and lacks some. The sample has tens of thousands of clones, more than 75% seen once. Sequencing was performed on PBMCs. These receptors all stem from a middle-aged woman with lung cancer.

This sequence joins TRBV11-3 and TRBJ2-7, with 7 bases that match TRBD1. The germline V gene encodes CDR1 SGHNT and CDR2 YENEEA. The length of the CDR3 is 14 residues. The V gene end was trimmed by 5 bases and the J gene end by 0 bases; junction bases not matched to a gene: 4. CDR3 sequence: CASSPTGISYEQYF. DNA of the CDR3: TGTGCCAGCAGCCCGACAGGGATCTCCTACGAGCAGTACTTC.

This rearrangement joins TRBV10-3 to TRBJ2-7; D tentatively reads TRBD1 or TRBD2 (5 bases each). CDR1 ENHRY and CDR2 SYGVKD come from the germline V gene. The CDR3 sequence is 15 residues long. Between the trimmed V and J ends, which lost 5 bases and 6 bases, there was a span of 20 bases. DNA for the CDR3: TGTGCCATCAGTAAGGGACCCACCTCTGAGGGCGAGCAGTACTTC. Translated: CAISKGPTSEGEQYF.

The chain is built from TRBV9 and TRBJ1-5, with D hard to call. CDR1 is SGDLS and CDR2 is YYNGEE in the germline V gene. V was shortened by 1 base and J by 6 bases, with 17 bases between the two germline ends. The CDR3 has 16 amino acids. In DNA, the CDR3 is TGTGCCAGCAGCGTATCGGGGAATCCTCTGGGTCAGCCCCAGCATTTT. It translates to CASSVSGNPLGQPQHF.

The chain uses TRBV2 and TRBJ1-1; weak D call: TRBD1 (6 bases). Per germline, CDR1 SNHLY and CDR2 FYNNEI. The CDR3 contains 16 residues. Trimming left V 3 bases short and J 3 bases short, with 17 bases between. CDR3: CASSETGQFRYTEAFF. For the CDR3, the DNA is TGTGCCAGCAGTGAGACTGGACAGTTCAGGTACACTGAAGCTTTCTTT.

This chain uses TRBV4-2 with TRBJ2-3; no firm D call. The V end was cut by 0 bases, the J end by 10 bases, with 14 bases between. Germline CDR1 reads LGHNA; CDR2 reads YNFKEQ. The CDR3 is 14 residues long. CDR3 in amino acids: CASSQDLQISAQYF. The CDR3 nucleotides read TGTGCCAGCAGCCAAGATCTGCAGATTTCGGCGCAGTATTTT.

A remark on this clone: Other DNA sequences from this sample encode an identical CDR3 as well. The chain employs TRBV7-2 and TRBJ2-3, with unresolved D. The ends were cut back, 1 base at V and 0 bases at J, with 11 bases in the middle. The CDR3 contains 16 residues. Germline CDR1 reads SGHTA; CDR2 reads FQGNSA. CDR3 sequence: CASSLGLFGSTDTQYF. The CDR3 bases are TGTGCCAGCAGCTTAGGATTATTTGGGAGCACAGATACGCAGTATTTT. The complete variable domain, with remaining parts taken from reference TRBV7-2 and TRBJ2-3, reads GAGVSQSPSNKVTEKGKDVELRCDPISGHTALYWYRQSLGQGLEFLIYFQGNSAPDKSGLPSDRFSAERTGGSVSTLTIQRTQQEDSAVYLCASSLGLFGSTDTQYFGPGTRLTVL.

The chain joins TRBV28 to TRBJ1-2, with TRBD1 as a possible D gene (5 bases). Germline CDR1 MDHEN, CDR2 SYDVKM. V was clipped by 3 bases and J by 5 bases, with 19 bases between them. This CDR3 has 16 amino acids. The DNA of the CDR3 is TGTGCCAGCAGTTTGGGAGAGGGGCAGGGAAGATATGGCTACACCTTC. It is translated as CASSLGEGQGRYGYTF.

DNA of the CDR3: TGTGCCAGTAGTATAGTAGGGGTGAAGGCTGAAGCTTTCTTT. Protein sequence: CASSIVGVKAEAFF. This sequence joins TRBV19 and TRBJ1-1; tentatively, D is TRBD1 (5 bases). Germline-derived CDR1 and CDR2 are LNHDA and SQIVND (reference sequence). V gave up 1 base and J gave up 6 bases, with 12 bases separating them. This CDR3 spans 14 amino acids.

The CDR3 DNA sequence: TGTGCCACCAGTCAGCGAGCGGGGAACACAGATACGCAGTATTTT. It encodes CATSQRAGNTDTQYF. The chain employs TRBV24-1 and TRBJ2-3; TRBD2 matches at 7 bases. This CDR3 is built from 15 residues. V gave up 6 bases and J gave up 2 bases; unmatched junction bases: 7. Germline V lookup: CDR1 KGHDR, CDR2 SFDVKD.

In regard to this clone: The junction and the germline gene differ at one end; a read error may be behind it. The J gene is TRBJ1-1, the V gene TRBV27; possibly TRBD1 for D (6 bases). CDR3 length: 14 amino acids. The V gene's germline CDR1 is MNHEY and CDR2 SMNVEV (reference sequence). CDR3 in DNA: TGTACCAGCAGTAATACAGGGTCTCAAACCTGGGTGTTCTTT. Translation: CTSSNTGSQTWVFF.

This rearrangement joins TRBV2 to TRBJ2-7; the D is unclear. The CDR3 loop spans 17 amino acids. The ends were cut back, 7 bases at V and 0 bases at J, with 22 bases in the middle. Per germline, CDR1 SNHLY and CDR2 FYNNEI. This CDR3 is CASTQRWTALSSYEQYF. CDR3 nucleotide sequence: TGTGCCAGCACCCAAAGGTGGACGGCGCTAAGCTCCTACGAGCAGTACTTC.

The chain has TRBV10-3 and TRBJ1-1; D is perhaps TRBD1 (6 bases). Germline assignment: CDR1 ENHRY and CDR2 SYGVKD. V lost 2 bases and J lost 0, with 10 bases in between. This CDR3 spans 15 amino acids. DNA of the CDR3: TGTGCCATCAGTGAGGACAGGACCATGAACACTGAAGCTTTCTTT. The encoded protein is CAISEDRTMNTEAFF.

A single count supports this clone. CDR3 nucleotide sequence: TGTGCCAGCAGCCGGACAGGGGTTCATGGCTACACCTTC. Protein sequence: CASSRTGVHGYTF. The rearrangement joins TRBV5-6 to TRBJ1-2; 9 nucleotides match TRBD1. Unmatched junction bases numbered 4, after V lost 4 bases and J lost 6 bases. The CDR3 has 13 amino acids. From germline, CDR1 is SGHDT and CDR2 YYEEEE.

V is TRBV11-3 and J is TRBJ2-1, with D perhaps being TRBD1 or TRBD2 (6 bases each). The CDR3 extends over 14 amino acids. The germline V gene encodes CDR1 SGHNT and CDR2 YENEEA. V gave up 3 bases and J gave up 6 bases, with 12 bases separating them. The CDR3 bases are TGTGCCAGCAGCTTTCTCGGGGGCCGCAATGAGCAGTTCTTC. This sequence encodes CASSFLGGRNEQFF.

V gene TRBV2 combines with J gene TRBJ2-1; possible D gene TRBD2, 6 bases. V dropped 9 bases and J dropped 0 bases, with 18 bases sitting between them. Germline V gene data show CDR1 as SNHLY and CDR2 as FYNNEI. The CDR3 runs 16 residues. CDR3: CARRPPGGISYNEQFF. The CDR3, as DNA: TGTGCCAGACGCCCTCCAGGAGGGATCTCCTACAATGAGCAGTTCTTC.

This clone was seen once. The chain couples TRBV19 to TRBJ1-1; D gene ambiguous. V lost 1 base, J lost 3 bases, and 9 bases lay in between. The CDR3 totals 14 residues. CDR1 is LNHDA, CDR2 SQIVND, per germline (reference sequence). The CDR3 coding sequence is TGTGCCAGTAGTATAGGCCAAATGGACACTGAAGCTTTCTTT. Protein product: CASSIGQMDTEAFF.

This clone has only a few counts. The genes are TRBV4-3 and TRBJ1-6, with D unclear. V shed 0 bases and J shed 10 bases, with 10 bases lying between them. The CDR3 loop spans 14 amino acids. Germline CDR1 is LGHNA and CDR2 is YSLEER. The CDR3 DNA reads TGCGCCAGCAGCCAAGAAAGGGTTGCATCACCCCTCCACTTT. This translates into CASSQERVASPLHF.

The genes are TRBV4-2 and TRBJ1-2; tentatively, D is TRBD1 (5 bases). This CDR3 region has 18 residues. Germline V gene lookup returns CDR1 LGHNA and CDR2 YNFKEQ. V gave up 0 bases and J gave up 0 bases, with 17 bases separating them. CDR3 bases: TGTGCCAGCAGCCAAGATCTACACGACAGAGACGCTAACTATGGCTACACCTTC. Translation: CASSQDLHDRDANYGYTF.

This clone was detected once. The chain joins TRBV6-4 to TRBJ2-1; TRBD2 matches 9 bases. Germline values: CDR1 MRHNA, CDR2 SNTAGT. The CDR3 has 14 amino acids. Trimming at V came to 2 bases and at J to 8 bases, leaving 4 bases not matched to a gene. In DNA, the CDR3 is TGTGCCAGCAGTGACAATGCGGGGGGGGATGAGCAGTTCTTC. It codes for CASSDNAGGDEQFF.

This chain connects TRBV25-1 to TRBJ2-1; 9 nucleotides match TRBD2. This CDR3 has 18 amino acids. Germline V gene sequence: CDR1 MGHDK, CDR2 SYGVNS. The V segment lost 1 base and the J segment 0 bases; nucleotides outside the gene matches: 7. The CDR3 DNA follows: TGTGCCAGCAGTGAATTTGGTAGCGGGGGCCCCTCCTACAATGAGCAGTTCTTC. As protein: CASSEFGSGGPSYNEQFF.